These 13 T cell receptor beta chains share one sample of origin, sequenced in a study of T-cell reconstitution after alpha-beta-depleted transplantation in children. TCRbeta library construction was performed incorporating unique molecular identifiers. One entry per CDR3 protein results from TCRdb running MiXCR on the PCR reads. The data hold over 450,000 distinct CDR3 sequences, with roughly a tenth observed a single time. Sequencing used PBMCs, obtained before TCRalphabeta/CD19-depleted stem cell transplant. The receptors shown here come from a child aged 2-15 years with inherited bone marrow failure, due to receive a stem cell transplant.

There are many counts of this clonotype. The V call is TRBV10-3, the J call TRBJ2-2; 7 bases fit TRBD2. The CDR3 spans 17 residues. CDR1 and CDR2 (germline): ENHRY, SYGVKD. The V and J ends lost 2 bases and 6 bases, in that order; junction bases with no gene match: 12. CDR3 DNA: TGTGCCATCAGTGAGACTAACCTAGCGGATAGACCCGGGGAGCTGTTTTTT. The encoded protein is CAISETNLADRPGELFF.

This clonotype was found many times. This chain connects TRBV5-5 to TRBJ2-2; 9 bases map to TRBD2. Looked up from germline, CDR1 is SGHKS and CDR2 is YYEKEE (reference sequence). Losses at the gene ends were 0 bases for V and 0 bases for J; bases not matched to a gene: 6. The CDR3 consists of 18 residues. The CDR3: CASSLEWAGGPNTGELFF. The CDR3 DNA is TGTGCCAGCAGCTTGGAATGGGCGGGAGGGCCGAACACCGGGGAGCTGTTTTTT.

Here the CDR3 reads CASSLAGVTVSSYNEQFF. In nucleotides, the CDR3 is TGTGCCAGCAGCTTAGCGGGAGTGACCGTGAGCTCCTACAATGAGCAGTTCTTC. The chain employs TRBV11-1 and TRBJ2-1; TRBD2 might be the D (5 bases). Germline V gene sequence: CDR1 SGHAT, CDR2 FQDESV (reference sequence). V shed 0 bases and J shed 0 bases, with 15 bases lying between them. The CDR3 covers 18 residues.

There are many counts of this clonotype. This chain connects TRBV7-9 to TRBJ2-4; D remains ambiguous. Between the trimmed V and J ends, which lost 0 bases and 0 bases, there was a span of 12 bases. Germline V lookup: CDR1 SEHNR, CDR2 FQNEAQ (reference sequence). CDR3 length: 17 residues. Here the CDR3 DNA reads TGTGCCAGCAGCTTAGCGGTGGGCAAGCTAGCCAAAAACATTCAGTACTTC. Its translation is CASSLAVGKLAKNIQYF.

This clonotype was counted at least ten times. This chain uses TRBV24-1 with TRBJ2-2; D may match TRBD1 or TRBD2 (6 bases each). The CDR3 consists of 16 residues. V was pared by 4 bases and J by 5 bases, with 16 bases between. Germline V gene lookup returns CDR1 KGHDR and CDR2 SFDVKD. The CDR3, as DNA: TGTGCCACCAGTGACCCCAGACAAGGGGGGACCGGGGAGCTGTTTTTT. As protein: CATSDPRQGGTGELFF.

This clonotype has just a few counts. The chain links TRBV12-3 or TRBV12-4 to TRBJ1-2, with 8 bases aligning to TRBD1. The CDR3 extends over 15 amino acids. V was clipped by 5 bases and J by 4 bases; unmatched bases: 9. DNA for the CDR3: TGTGCCAGCAGTCCAAGGGGACAGGAGTTCTATGGCTACACCTTC. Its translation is CASSPRGQEFYGYTF.

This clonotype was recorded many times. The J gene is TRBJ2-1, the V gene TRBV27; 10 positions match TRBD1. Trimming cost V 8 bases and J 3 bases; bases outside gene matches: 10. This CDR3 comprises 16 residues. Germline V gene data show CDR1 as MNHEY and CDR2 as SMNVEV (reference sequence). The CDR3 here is CASSTGGQGIYNEQFF. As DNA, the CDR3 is TGTGCCAGCTCCACCGGGGGACAGGGGATCTACAATGAGCAGTTCTTC.

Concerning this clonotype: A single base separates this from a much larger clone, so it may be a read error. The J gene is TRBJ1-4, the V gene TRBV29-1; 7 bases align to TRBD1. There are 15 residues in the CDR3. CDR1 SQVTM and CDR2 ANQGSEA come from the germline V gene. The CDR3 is CSARGEGALNEKLYF. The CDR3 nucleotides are TGCAGCGCCCGCGGAGAGGGGGCCCTTAATGAAAAACTGTATTTT.

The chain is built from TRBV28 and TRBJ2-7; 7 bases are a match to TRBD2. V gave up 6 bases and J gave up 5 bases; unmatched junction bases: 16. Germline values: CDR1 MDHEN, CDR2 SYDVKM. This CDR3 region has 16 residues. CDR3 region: CASRLLRGGRSHEQYF. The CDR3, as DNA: TGTGCCAGCAGACTCCTTCGTGGCGGGAGATCACACGAGCAGTACTTC.

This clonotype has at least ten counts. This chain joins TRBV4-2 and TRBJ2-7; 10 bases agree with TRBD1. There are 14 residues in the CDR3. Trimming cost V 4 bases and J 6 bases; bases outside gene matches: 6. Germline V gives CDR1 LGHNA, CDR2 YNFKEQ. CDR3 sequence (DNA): TGTGCCAGCAGCCCCGGACAGGGGGAAGTCGAGCAGTACTTC. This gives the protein CASSPGQGEVEQYF.

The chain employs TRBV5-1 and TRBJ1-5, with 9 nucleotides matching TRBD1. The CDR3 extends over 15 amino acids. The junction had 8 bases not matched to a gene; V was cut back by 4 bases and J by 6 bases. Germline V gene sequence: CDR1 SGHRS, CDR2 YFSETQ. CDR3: CASSAWTGDGQPQHF. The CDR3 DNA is TGCGCCAGCAGCGCATGGACAGGGGATGGTCAGCCCCAGCATTTT.

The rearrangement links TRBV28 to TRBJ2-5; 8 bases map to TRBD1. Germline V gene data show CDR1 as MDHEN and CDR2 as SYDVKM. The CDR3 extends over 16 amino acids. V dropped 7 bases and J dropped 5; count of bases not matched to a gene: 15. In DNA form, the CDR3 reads TGTGCCAGCAAGGGTATACTAGACAGGGGCTGGGAGACCCAGTACTTC. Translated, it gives CASKGILDRGWETQYF.

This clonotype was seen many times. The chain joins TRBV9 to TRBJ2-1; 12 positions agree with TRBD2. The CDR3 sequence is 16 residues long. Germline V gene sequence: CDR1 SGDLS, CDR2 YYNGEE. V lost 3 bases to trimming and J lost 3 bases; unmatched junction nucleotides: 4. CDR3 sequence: CASSGLAGGLYNEQFF. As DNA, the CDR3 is TGTGCCAGCAGCGGCCTAGCGGGAGGGCTCTACAATGAGCAGTTCTTC.